This record concerns one TCR beta chain sequence. Antigen: not known. A second PCR, run for roughly 7 to 12 cycles, used a sample-barcoded 5' primer plus a J-beta primer mix. A 12-random-nucleotide template-switch adaptor tagged each cDNA molecule. MiXCR, run by TCRdb on the 5' RACE reads, gives a single entry per CDR3 protein. Found here are hundreds of thousands of distinct CDR3 sequences, nearly 25% of them singletons; the top ten hold 8.7%. The sample comes from a study of blood T cells in healthy people across ages. Overall study findings and caveats: The diversity estimates, figures obtained from one million T cells, were considered underestimates.

Extractions gave at least 6 micrograms of total RNA per sample. CDR1 is MDHEN and CDR2 is SYDVKM in the germline V gene. V shed 3 bases, J shed 6 bases, and the junction held 7 bases outside the gene matches. This CDR3 spans 14 amino acids. These same records also appear under a second study, on T cells of mothers and their children. That paper states: Mothers yielded over 8 million CDR3 reads, children 2.5 million to 3.5 million each.

The TCR originated in a boy younger than 18 in good health. The V call is TRBV28, the J call TRBJ2-7; 8 nucleotides agree with TRBD2. Sequencing used blood. The CDR3 reads CASSLELAGPEQYF. The DNA for the CDR3 is TGTGCCAGCAGTTTGGAGCTAGCGGGTCCCGAGCAGTACTTC.